The 8 T cell receptor beta chains below all came from one sample that was sequenced in a study of T cells in localized non-small cell lung cancer. The table came from immunoSEQ multiplex PCR; TCRdb's copy has only in-frame clones and leaves some out. The sample lists some 22,000 clones, roughly 87% occurring once. Sequencing was performed on peripheral blood, taken before any cancer treatment. All receptors come from a male donor older than 55 with stage I squamous cell lung carcinoma.

This chain uses TRBV19 with TRBJ2-2; 8 bases agree with TRBD2. The V and J ends lost 6 bases and 1 base, in that order; junction bases with no gene match: 13. Germline values: CDR1 LNHDA, CDR2 SQIVND (reference sequence). This CDR3 is 18 amino acids long. The CDR3 protein is CASRRGISGIKNTGELFF. The DNA for the CDR3 is TGTGCCAGTAGACGCGGCATTAGCGGGATTAAGAACACCGGGGAGCTGTTTTTT.

J is TRBJ1-2 and V is TRBV7-6, with unresolved D. From germline, CDR1 is SGHVS and CDR2 FNYEAQ. The CDR3 totals 13 residues. V shed 2 bases and J shed 2 bases, with 6 bases lying between them. The CDR3 coding sequence is TGTGCCAGCAGCTTAAGCGAAAACTATGGCTACACCTTC. Encoded protein: CASSLSENYGYTF.

The table lists this clone with a count of one. This chain uses TRBV7-2 with TRBJ2-1; D is unresolved. Trimming pared 5 bases from V and 7 bases from J, leaving 15 bases between. The CDR3 extends over 14 amino acids. Germline V lookup: CDR1 SGHTA, CDR2 FQGNSA. CDR3 amino acids: CASSKRTSTNEQFF. The CDR3 region has the DNA TGTGCCAGCAGCAAAAGAACCAGTACGAATGAGCAGTTCTTC. The entire variable domain, with the rest obtained from reference TRBV7-2 and TRBJ2-1, is as follows: GAGVSQSPSNKVTEKGKDVELRCDPISGHTALYWYRQSLGQGLEFLIYFQGNSAPDKSGLPSDRFSAERTGGSVSTLTIQRTQQEDSAVYLCASSKRTSTNEQFFGPGTRLTVL.

V gene TRBV7-9 combines with J gene TRBJ1-1; D unresolved. CDR1 is SEHNR, CDR2 FQNEAQ, per germline (reference sequence). V lost 1 base and J lost 11, with 14 bases in between. The CDR3 has 13 residues. The CDR3 loop reads CASSLVDGRDAFF. In nucleotides, the CDR3 is TGTGCCAGCAGCTTAGTGGATGGGAGAGATGCTTTCTTT.

The CDR3, as DNA: TGCAGCGTTGTTCTTCGACAGGGCTACACCTTC. This translates into CSVVLRQGYTF. This chain connects TRBV29-1 to TRBJ1-2; D possibly corresponds to TRBD1 (5 bases). Trimming took 4 bases from V and 8 from J, leaving 11 bases between them. CDR1 is SQVTM, CDR2 ANQGSEA, per germline. CDR3 size: 11 residues.

The chain joins TRBV30 to TRBJ2-1; 7 positions agree with TRBD2. V gave up 2 bases and J gave up 8 bases; unmatched junction bases: 6. This CDR3 is built from 13 residues. From germline, CDR1 is GTSNPN and CDR2 SVGIG (reference sequence). The CDR3 sequence is CAWSSGISDEQFF. DNA of the CDR3: TGTGCCTGGAGTAGCGGGATAAGCGATGAGCAGTTCTTC.

The rearrangement uses TRBV7-2 and TRBJ2-1; 9 nucleotides agree with TRBD1. The junction had 2 bases not matched to a gene; V was cut back by 1 base and J by 4 bases. The CDR3 runs 15 residues. Germline values: CDR1 SGHTA, CDR2 FQGNSA. This CDR3 reads CASSLEGQGYNEQFF. CDR3 nucleotide sequence: TGTGCCAGCAGCTTAGAAGGACAGGGGTACAATGAGCAGTTCTTC.

The rearrangement links TRBV7-9 to TRBJ2-7; possible D gene TRBD2, 6 bases. Trimming cost V 5 bases and J 0 bases, with 11 bases left between them. CDR1 and CDR2 (germline): SEHNR, FQNEAQ (reference sequence). This CDR3 contains 14 residues. The DNA of the CDR3 is TGTGCCAGCAGCCAAGGCGGGGCCTCCTACGAGCAGTACTTC. Translated, it gives CASSQGGASYEQYF.